Reported below is one T cell receptor (beta chain). The antigen is unknown. This CDR3 comprises 15 residues. V shed 1 base and J shed 1 base, with 11 bases lying between them. Germline lookup yields CDR1 MGHRA and CDR2 YSYEKL. The study team obtained lesional scalp punch biopsies and peripheral blood from alopecia areata patients. Separation by sorting yielded CD4+ and CD8+ T cells from PBMCs. Following extraction, RNA underwent reverse transcription to cDNA, which served as the sequencing template. TCRdb's table, derived via immunoSEQ multiplex PCR, lists solely in-frame clones and lacks some. The profile shows roughly 60,000 clones, around 47% of them singletons. This record comes from a study of CD8+ T cells in alopecia areata. Study-level points and caveats: Sharing of TCR sequences between patients (possibly for HLA-related reasons) was less clear than in mice. Resident alphabeta T cells of normal skin are also sequenced in scalp samples.

Sample: NKG2D-low CD8+ T cells sorted from blood. This sequence was found in a human donor with alopecia areata. V and J are TRBV4-1 and TRBJ2-7; D tentatively reads TRBD1 or TRBD2 (6 bases each). CDR3 in amino acids: CASSQGRGLSYEQYF. The CDR3 DNA reads TGCGCCAGCAGCCAAGGCCGGGGGCTTTCCTACGAGCAGTACTTC.